This TCR beta chain stems from a study of OX40 agonist ivuxolimab in advanced cancers. Looking at the study overall: Patients assigned to dose escalation were diagnosed with hepatocellular carcinoma, melanoma, renal cell or head and neck cancer.

A few counts support this clone. Profiled with immunoSEQ multiplex PCR; TCRdb holds only in-frame clones, not every one. Here the sample spans about 96,000 clones, about four fifths being singletons. The CDR3 runs 14 residues. CDR1 is SGHAT, CDR2 FQNNGV, per germline. The germline V and J ends were trimmed by 0 bases and 0 bases, with 6 bases remaining between them. The chain has TRBV11-2 and TRBJ2-7; D is unresolved. The sequence was obtained from an adult with an advanced solid tumor such as melanoma, head and neck, liver or kidney cancer. Sample: CD4+ or CD8+ T cells sorted from blood, taken in a trial of the OX40 agonist ivuxolimab. The CDR3 region has the DNA TGTGCCAGCAGCTTAGAGCCCAGCTCCTACGAGCAGTACTTC. Its translation: CASSLEPSSYEQYF.